The 21 T cell receptor beta chains in this list originate from one sample, sequenced in a study of tumor-infiltrating lymphocytes in primary liver carcinoma. Germline DNA was extracted alongside blood RNA, which was obtained from unsorted whole blood. TCR beta cDNA was made from around 520 ng total RNA with a constant-region primer. Three nested multiplex PCR rounds, a slightly modified ARM-PCR, produced the libraries for TCR beta. The first two PCR rounds used TRBV1-TRBV30 primers with a Cbeta primer, 10 cycles each. Each CDR3 protein gets one entry after TCRdb re-called the multiplex PCR reads with MiXCR. The table includes around 170,000 distinct CDR3 sequences, 50% to 75% detected once. Source material: peripheral blood. The receptors were gathered from a middle-aged man with primary liver carcinoma and hepatitis B virus infection.

This chain links TRBV6-5 with TRBJ1-1, with 11 positions matching TRBD1. In germline, CDR1 is MNHEY, CDR2 SVGAGI. Germline trimming cut 6 bases from V and 4 bases from J; bases unmatched to any gene: 13. The length of the CDR3 is 17 residues. The DNA of the CDR3 is TGTGCCAGCAGCCCCGTGAGGACAGGGGGCTGGGCCACTGAAGCTTTCTTT. It translates to CASSPVRTGGWATEAFF.

V is TRBV7-9 and J is TRBJ1-2; no firm D call. CDR1 is SEHNR, CDR2 FQNEAQ, per germline (reference sequence). V was shortened by 1 base and J by 0 bases, with 12 bases between the two germline ends. This CDR3 spans 16 amino acids. This chain's CDR3 is CASSLDFSVTNYGYTF. In DNA, the CDR3 is TGTGCCAGCAGCTTAGATTTCAGCGTCACTAACTATGGCTACACCTTC.

This clonotype has more than one count but fewer than ten. V is TRBV6-6 and J is TRBJ2-3; D tentatively reads TRBD1 or TRBD2 (5 bases each). CDR1 MNHNY and CDR2 SVGAGI come from the germline V gene (reference sequence). CDR3 length: 15 residues. Trimming pared 1 base from V and 1 base from J, leaving 9 bases between. CDR3 DNA sequence: TGTGCCAGCAGTTACTGGGACGCTGGCACAGATACGCAGTATTTT. Protein sequence: CASSYWDAGTDTQYF.

With regard to this clonotype: Its ends do not fully match the called genes, so a read error is possible. The chain carries TRBV11-2 and TRBJ2-1, with D unclear. Germline CDR1 and CDR2: SGHAT and FQNNGV. This CDR3 has 12 amino acids. The CDR3 nucleotides are TGTGCCAGCAGCTTAACTGCCAATGAGCAGCTCTTC. Translating gives CASSLTANEQLF. The entire variable domain, with the rest obtained from reference TRBV11-2 and TRBJ2-1, is as follows: EAGVAQSPRYKIIEKRQSVAFWCNPISGHATLYWYQQILGQGPKLLIQFQNNGVVDDSQLPKDRFSAERLKGVDSTLKIQPAKLEDSAVYLCASSLTANEQLFGPGTRLTVL.

Comments on this clonotype: A read error may account for a junction end that differs from germline. CDR3 sequence reads: CASCSVGGPKESQYF. The CDR3 DNA is TGTGCCAGCTGCTCCGTCGGGGGGCCGAAAGAGAGCCAGTACTTC. The chain links TRBV11-2 to TRBJ2-5; the D gene is possibly TRBD2 (7 bases). Germline V gene sequence: CDR1 SGHAT, CDR2 FQNNGV. CDR3 length: 15 residues.

A word on this clonotype: At one boundary the junction diverges from the germline segment, which might be a read error. The chain is built from TRBV12-3 or TRBV12-4 and TRBJ1-4; D uncertain. CDR3 length: 12 residues. The CDR3 DNA sequence: TGTGCCATCAGTGTAGTATATGAAGAACTATTTTTT. It yields the protein CAISVVYEELFF.

The chain employs TRBV12-3 or TRBV12-4 and TRBJ2-1; D is possibly TRBD1 or TRBD2 (5 bases each). This CDR3 spans 15 amino acids. Trimming cost V 7 bases and J 7 bases, with 20 bases left between them. The CDR3 is CASTPGWGRWNEQFF. DNA of the CDR3: TGTGCCAGCACCCCGGGGTGGGGGAGATGGAATGAGCAGTTCTTC.

This chain joins TRBV11-2 and TRBJ1-6, with D unclear. Germline V CDR1 and CDR2: SGHAT, FQNNGV. The CDR3 length is 13 residues. Trimming removed 5 bases at V and 11 bases at J, with 13 bases between. The CDR3 loop is CASSRELLAPLHF. CDR3 DNA sequence: TGTGCCAGCAGCAGGGAGCTGCTAGCACCCCTCCACTTT.

In the case of this clonotype: One end of the junction does not line up with germline, which may come from a read error. The genes are TRBV4-1 and TRBJ2-1, with D possibly TRBD2 on 5 matching bases. The CDR3 totals 19 residues. The V gene's germline CDR1 is MGHRA and CDR2 YSYEKL. The CDR3 sequence is CANSQASLSEASSYNEQFF. CDR3 nucleotides: TGCGCCAACAGCCAAGCCTCTCTTAGCGAGGCTAGCTCCTACAATGAGCAGTTCTTC.

About this clonotype itself: A single base separates this from a much larger clone, so it may be a read error. V usage is TRBV11-2 and J usage is TRBJ2-5; tentatively, D is TRBD1 (6 bases). The germline V gene has CDR1 SGHAT and CDR2 FQNNGV. Trimming left V 5 bases short and J 5 bases short, with 18 bases between. There are 15 residues in the CDR3. Written as DNA, the CDR3 is TGTGCCAGCAGCCGAGGGGGTGATGGAGAGGAGACCCAGTACTTC. Residues: CASSRGGDGEETQYF.

This chain uses TRBV6-5 with TRBJ2-1; tentatively, D is TRBD2 (6 bases). CDR1 and CDR2 (germline): MNHEY, SVGAGI. The V gene lost 6 bases and the J gene lost 2 bases, with 11 bases spanning the gap. There are 14 residues in the CDR3. CDR3 bases: TGTGCCAGCAGCCCCGGGAGCCCCTACAATGAGCAGTTCTTC. As protein: CASSPGSPYNEQFF.

Worth noting for this clonotype: A read error may explain this, as a much larger clone is one base away. This chain joins TRBV11-2 and TRBJ2-5; TRBD2 agrees at 8 bases. The V gene end was trimmed by 5 bases and the J gene end by 3 bases; junction bases not matched to a gene: 14. The CDR3 spans 17 residues. In germline, CDR1 is SGHAT, CDR2 FQNNGV. The CDR3 region is CASSKPPGGPGEETQYF. DNA of the CDR3: TGTGCCAGCAGCAAACCCCCGGGAGGGCCGGGTGAAGAGACCCAGTACTTC.

Concerning this clonotype itself: This sequence may be a read error, since a much larger clone differs from it by one base. V and J are TRBV29-1 and TRBJ2-6; D is perhaps TRBD2 (6 bases). The CDR3 is made up of 16 amino acids. The V end lost 2 bases, the J end lost 6 bases, and 17 bases lay between the germline ends. Germline values: CDR1 SQVTM, CDR2 ANQGSEA. The CDR3: CSVESSGTSEANVLTF. The CDR3 coding sequence is TGCAGCGTTGAATCCTCGGGGACTTCCGAGGCCAACGTCCTGACTTTC.

In the case of this clonotype: A read error may account for a junction end that differs from germline. The chain couples TRBV6-5 to TRBJ1-2; D remains unclear. CDR3 length: 16 amino acids. Germline loops: CDR1 MNHEY, CDR2 SVGAGI. CDR3 protein: CASSKSKGSANYDYTF. DNA of the CDR3: TGTGCCAGCAGCAAATCTAAGGGTTCAGCTAACTATGACTACACCTTC.

A note on this clonotype: Its ends do not fully match the called genes, so a read error is possible. The chain combines TRBV11-2 with TRBJ2-3; tentatively, D is TRBD2 (5 bases). The CDR3 is 14 amino acids. Looked up from germline, CDR1 is SGHAT and CDR2 is FQNNGV. For the CDR3, the DNA is TGTGCCAGCAGCTTAGCAGAGGAGGCAGATATGCAGTATTTT. Translating gives CASSLAEEADMQYF.

The rearrangement joins TRBV29-1 to TRBJ2-3; 7 nucleotides agree with TRBD2. The CDR3 consists of 12 residues. The ends lost 2 bases at V and 8 bases at J; junction bases unmatched: 4. The germline CDR1 and CDR2 sequences are SQVTM and ANQGSEA. The CDR3 sequence: CSVETPSGTQYF. DNA of the CDR3: TGCAGCGTTGAAACCCCTAGCGGTACGCAGTATTTT.

The V gene is TRBV6-1, the J gene TRBJ2-1; D perhaps matches TRBD2 (5 bases). Germline values: CDR1 MNHNS, CDR2 SASEGT. The CDR3 sequence is 13 residues long. Trimming cost V 6 bases and J 3 bases, with 9 bases left between them. CDR3: CASSGEFYNEQFF. The CDR3 region has the DNA TGTGCCAGCAGCGGGGAATTCTACAATGAGCAGTTCTTC.

This clonotype showed up just a few times. The chain uses TRBV11-2 and TRBJ2-7; TRBD1 might be the D (5 bases). The CDR3 consists of 14 residues. The ends were cut back, 3 bases at V and 2 bases at J, with 11 bases in the middle. The germline gives CDR1 SGHAT, CDR2 FQNNGV. The CDR3 is CASSLNRLTYEQYF. CDR3 nucleotides: TGTGCCAGCAGCTTGAACAGGCTAACCTACGAGCAGTACTTC.

On this clonotype: The CDR3 ends on some other residue instead of the conserved phenylalanine or tryptophan, so this is likely a read error. The CDR3 region has the DNA TGTGCCAGCACCCGAGTGTGGCTAGCGGGAACGAACACCGGGGAGCTGTTTCTC. Protein: CASTRVWLAGTNTGELFL. The gene calls are TRBV11-2 and TRBJ2-2; 9 bases line up with TRBD2. The CDR3 length is 18 residues. Losses at the gene ends were 7 bases for V and 0 bases for J; bases not matched to a gene: 12. Germline CDR1 is SGHAT and CDR2 is FQNNGV.

This clonotype was counted between two and nine times. This rearrangement joins TRBV4-1 to TRBJ1-1; 9 bases line up with TRBD1. CDR1 and CDR2 from the germline V gene are MGHRA and YSYEKL. CDR3 length: 16 amino acids. Unmatched junction bases numbered 9, after V lost 2 bases and J lost 5 bases. CDR3 nucleotides: TGCGCCAGCAGCCAACTTACGGGACAGGGTGGGACTGAAGCTTTCTTT. Encoded protein: CASSQLTGQGGTEAFF.

Points on this clonotype: A much larger clone is a single base away; this may be a read error. The genes are TRBV29-1 and TRBJ1-2, with a tentative D call TRBD1 (5 bases). CDR3 length equals 12 residues. Germline CDR1 SQVTM, CDR2 ANQGSEA. V shed 7 bases and J shed 3 bases, with 12 bases lying between them. As DNA, the CDR3 is TGCAGCGCATGGGAGGGGCACTATGGCTACACCTTC. Encoded protein: CSAWEGHYGYTF.